This TCR beta chain was sequenced for a study of early T cells in non-severe SARS-CoV-2 infection (dated by TCRdb to the early 2020s). Regarding the complete study: Bulk RNA from unsorted whole blood was used for TCR sequencing, so alpha and beta chains could not be paired. The research as a whole found: VDJdb matching was skewed toward anti-spike CD8 responses and likely underestimated virus-specific expansions by missing private and CD4 specificities.

At the junction V is shortened by 4 bases and J by 2 bases; bases outside the gene matches: 6. Including cysteine and phenylalanine, the CDR3 has 16 amino acids. The CDR3 DNA has 48 bases and is translated from base 1. The germline V gene (reference sequence) gives CDR1 as SEHNR and CDR2 as FQNEAQ. The library was prepared using 5' RACE. Sequencing took place on a NextSeq 500. The TCR library protocol attached unique molecular identifiers to individual cDNA molecules to correct for sequencing error and PCR bias. Both TCR alpha and beta chains were sequenced, and tight co-correlation was observed between alpha and beta sequence abundances in each sample. The study's processing was this. Decombinator V4 was used to annotate the V gene, J gene and CDR3 of the TCR sequences. TCRs were defined as expanded if a significant change between any two time points was detected under a Poisson model with p below 0.0001. TCR abundances were normalised to the total number of TCRs sequenced per sample and expressed as counts per million. MAIT TCRs were defined by TRAV1-2 paired with TRAJ12, TRAJ20 or TRAJ33, and iNKT TCRs by TRAV10 paired with TRAJ18. VDJdb, accessed on 1 November 2021, was searched for TCRs annotated for CMV, EBV and SARS-CoV-2, and TCRs annotated for more than one antigen were excluded. TCRdb took the public reads, trimmed them with fastp at Q25, ran MiXCR for clone calling and kept in-frame beta chains. Every distinct CDR3 protein forms one entry, paired with its most common genes and DNA. The V and J calls and clone size are TCRdb's, not the authors'. This sample holds tens of thousands of distinct CDR3 sequences; less than 11% were observed only once. The leading ten clones occupy about 4.3% of the sample.

Set within a cohort of healthcare workers in London, UK, this nested case-control study involved weekly PCR testing of nasopharyngeal swabs along with blood sampling. Between 23 and 31 March 2020, the week of the UK lockdown, healthcare workers were enrolled and then followed up weekly for as long as 16 weeks. Many counts were recorded for this clonotype. Its target antigen remains unknown. Base qualities are not at hand, and no much larger clone is one base apart. The sequence was collected from an adult who was a healthcare worker with PCR-confirmed SARS-CoV-2 infection or an uninfected control (not recorded which). The material sequenced was whole blood. This chain is built from TRBV7-9 and TRBJ2-2, with 8 middle bases fitting TRBD1. The CDR3 reads CASSSDRGFNTGELFF. The sequenced DNA is TGTGCCAGCAGCTCCGACAGGGGCTTCAACACCGGGGAGCTGTTTTTT. With all but the CDR3 taken from the reference TRBV7-9 and TRBJ2-2 genes, the full variable domain is: DTGVSQNPRHKITKRGQNVTFRCDPISEHNRLYWYRQTLGQGPEFLTYFQNEAQLEKSRLLSDRFSAERPKGSFSTLEIQRTEQGDSAMYLCASSSDRGFNTGELFFGEGSRLTVL.